This T cell receptor (beta chain) came from a study of T cell responses to AZD1222 COVID-19 vaccine. Study-wide results and caveats: Once two AZD1222 doses were given, Spike-specific TCR breadth and depth went up. Females outnumbered males among donors, who were mostly white British; clonal diversity was possibly underestimated. Spike was spanned by vaccine-associated CD4 TCRs, with dominance at 160-218 and 743-854.

Turning to this clone: Its antigen is as yet unknown.

Repertoires were generated with immunoSEQ multiplex PCR, while TCRdb's copy carries only in-frame clones and drops some. The sample yields roughly 150,000 clones, about 90% seen once. The germline V gene encodes CDR1 SGHRS and CDR2 YFSETQ. The CDR3 has 15 amino acids. The ends lost 5 bases at V and 1 base at J; junction bases unmatched: 4. The J gene is TRBJ2-2, the V gene TRBV5-1; the match to TRBD2 covers 8 bases. This specimen consisted of peripheral blood, obtained 28 days after the second AZD1222 dose. This receptor was obtained from an adult who received the AZD1222 COVID-19 vaccine. CDR3 DNA: TGCGCCAGCAGTAGCGGGGAGAAGAACACCGGGGAGCTGTTTTTT. This sequence encodes CASSSGEKNTGELFF.